The T cell receptor (beta chain) described here comes from a study of OX40 agonist ivuxolimab in advanced cancers. In the study overall: All patients had ivuxolimab intravenously every 2 weeks at 0.01 to 10 mg/kg.

The CDR3 sequence is 15 residues long. CDR1 and CDR2 from the germline V gene are MGHRA and YSYEKL. The V segment lost 0 bases and the J segment 5 bases; nucleotides outside the gene matches: 6. Blood was sampled at baseline, cycle 4 day 1, and cycle 7 day 1. Some clones are missing from TCRdb's copy, which holds only in-frame ones; the method was immunoSEQ multiplex PCR. Of 60,000 to 95,000 clones in the sample, more than 75% are singletons; the top ten hold about 17%. The sample consisted of CD4+ or CD8+ T cells sorted from blood, taken in a trial of the OX40 agonist ivuxolimab. The J gene is TRBJ2-5, the V gene TRBV4-1; 7 positions agree with TRBD1. The origin of this receptor is an adult with an advanced solid tumor such as melanoma, head and neck, liver or kidney cancer. The CDR3, as DNA: TGCGCCAGCAGCCAAGATGAGGGGGCAGGGGAGACCCAGTACTTC. It encodes CASSQDEGAGETQYF.